This T cell receptor beta chain was captured in a study of blood T cells in healthy people across ages. The study's findings and limits: When set beside aged donors, long-lived donors presented more naive CD4+ cells and higher diversity.

The length of the CDR3 is 15 residues. V lost 3 bases, J lost 3 bases, and 17 bases lay in between. Germline loops: CDR1 DFQATT, CDR2 SNEGSKA (reference sequence). A second PCR of roughly 7 to 11 cycles used a sample-barcoded 5' primer and a J-beta primer mix. TCRdb ran MiXCR on the 5' RACE reads and lists one entry per CDR3 protein. The sample comprises almost 550,000 distinct CDR3 sequences, approximately 25% of which are singletons, and around 10% rests with the top ten. Notes on this clonotype: Its target is not known.

The sample also formed part of further work on T cells of mothers and their children. That investigation notes: A second PCR was performed with the M1S primer. This primer added sample barcodes and 2-4 random nucleotides. Every mother supplied over 8 million TCR beta CDR3 reads and every child a few million.

The clonotype was recovered from a boy aged 5-17 years in good health. V is TRBV20-1 and J is TRBJ1-1; D not resolved. Sequencing used blood. The CDR3 here is CSARLEGGQYTEAFF. CDR3 nucleotide sequence: TGCAGTGCTAGGCTCGAGGGAGGTCAATACACTGAAGCTTTCTTT.